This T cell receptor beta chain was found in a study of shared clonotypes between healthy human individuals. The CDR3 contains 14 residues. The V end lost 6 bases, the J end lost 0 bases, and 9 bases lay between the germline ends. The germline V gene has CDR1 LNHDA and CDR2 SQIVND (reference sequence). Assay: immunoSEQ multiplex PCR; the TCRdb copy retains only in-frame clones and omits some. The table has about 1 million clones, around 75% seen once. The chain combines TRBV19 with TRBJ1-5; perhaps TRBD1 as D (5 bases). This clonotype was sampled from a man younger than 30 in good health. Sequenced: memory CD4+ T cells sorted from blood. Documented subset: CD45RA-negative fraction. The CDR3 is CASSDSRSNQPQHF. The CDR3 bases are TGTGCCAGTAGCGACAGCCGTAGCAATCAGCCCCAGCATTTT.